The TCR beta chain under discussion was sequenced for a study of vaccination and CD4 T cells after COVID-19. As for the study in general: The post-COVID samples were taken a median about 15 weeks after diagnosis, anywhere from 35 to 161. Study-wide findings and caveats: The median count of SARS-CoV-2-reactive clonotypes rose from approximately 21 to 40, not significantly.

Sequencing of cultured CD4+ T cell DNA used the Oncomine TCR Beta short-read assay. MiXCR, applied by TCRdb to the PCR reads, yields one record per CDR3 protein. The data hold 13,000 to 15,000 distinct CDR3 sequences, with 25% to 30% observed a single time. In this sample, this clonotype turned up a few times. Its matching antigen is unknown. The V gene's germline CDR1 is WNHNN and CDR2 SYGVQD (reference sequence). The V and J ends lost 2 bases and 7 bases respectively, with 14 bases between them. The CDR3 spans 15 residues. Treatment reported: approximately 10-day PBMC culture with coronavirus spike peptide pools or control peptides (ViraFEST assay). With 8.5 to 10 ug/ml peptide pools and approximately 9.6 IU/ml IL-2, PBMCs were cultured at about 2 million per well. Half the growth medium was swapped for new IL-2 medium on days 3 and 7.

The rearrangement joins TRBV10-1 to TRBJ1-4; D might be TRBD1 (6 bases). This clonotype was sampled from a human donor who had recovered from COVID-19. The source material was CD4+ T cells from blood, cultured in vitro. The CDR3 DNA follows: TGCGCCAGCAGTGAGGAGCCGACAGGATTTGAAAAACTGTTTTTT. It specifies CASSEEPTGFEKLFF.